This record covers a single TCR beta chain. Its antigen is undetermined. This entry belongs to a study of T cell responses to AZD1222 COVID-19 vaccine. Overall study findings and caveats: With two AZD1222 doses given, Spike-specific TCR breadth and depth both rose. Donors were largely white British and mainly female; clonal diversity was possibly underestimated. Seropositive status at baseline applied to only 6 or 7 AZD1222 recipients. Repertoires were collected only later (after the peak T cell response had occurred).

Profiling relied on immunoSEQ multiplex PCR, and the TCRdb table lists in-frame clones only, not all of them. The sample lists over 70,000 clones, 89% occurring once. The sequence was obtained from an adult who received the AZD1222 COVID-19 vaccine. Sequenced material: peripheral blood, taken 28 days after the second AZD1222 dose.

The CDR3: CASSASQDEKLFF. The DNA for the CDR3 is TGTGCCAGCAGCGCAAGCCAGGATGAAAAACTGTTTTTT. The chain uses TRBV5-4 and TRBJ1-4; D is ambiguous. Germline V CDR1 and CDR2: SGHNT, YYREEE (reference sequence). The length of the CDR3 is 13 residues. V lost 4 bases to trimming and J lost 6 bases, with 10 bases between them.